A selection of T cell receptor beta chains follows, all from one sample in a study of blood T cells in healthy people across ages. TCRdb passed the 5' RACE reads through MiXCR, listing each CDR3 protein once. The data show 1.5 million to 2 million distinct CDR3 sequences, roughly 27% seen once. Sequences were obtained from blood. The source is a woman aged 25-40 years in good health. CDR3s include the opening cysteine and the closing phenylalanine or tryptophan. D genes are given only for firm matches. Clone sizes are given selectively: once, few, many, or a class where the clone is expanded.

V: TRBV7-2; J: TRBJ2-5; D: TRBD2; size: many; CDR3: CASSLGGGTQYF; DNA: TGTGCCAGCAGCTTAGGGGGGGGGACCCAGTACTTC
V: TRBV10-3; J: TRBJ2-1; D: .; size: few; CDR3: CAISESGAINEQFF; DNA: TGTGCCATCAGTGAGTCGGGGGCTATCAATGAGCAGTTCTTC
V: TRBV7-9; J: TRBJ2-5; D: TRBD2; size: .; CDR3: CASSRTVGLAGNQETQYF; DNA: TGTGCCAGCAGCCGAACCGTAGGACTAGCGGGGAACCAAGAGACCCAGTACTTC
V: TRBV6-5; J: TRBJ1-4; D: .; size: many; CDR3: CATRGVREKLFF; DNA: TGTGCCACTCGAGGGGTACGGGAAAAACTGTTTTTT
V: TRBV7-9; J: TRBJ2-7; D: TRBD2; size: .; CDR3: CASSLALTSGSIYEQYF; DNA: TGTGCCAGCAGCTTAGCCCTGACTAGCGGGAGCATCTACGAGCAGTACTTC
V: TRBV12-3/TRBV12-4; J: TRBJ1-6; D: TRBD1; size: few; CDR3: CASRRTGEYSPLHF; DNA: TGTGCCAGCAGGCGGACAGGGGAATATTCACCCCTCCACTTT
V: TRBV28; J: TRBJ1-2; D: .; size: few; CDR3: CASLSGEGRYTF; DNA: TGTGCCAGCCTATCAGGTGAAGGCCGCTACACCTTC
V: TRBV29-1; J: TRBJ2-3; D: .; size: many; CDR3: CSAVSSQGTDTQYF; DNA: TGCAGCGCTGTTAGTTCTCAGGGCACAGATACGCAGTATTTT
V: TRBV12-3/TRBV12-4; J: TRBJ2-7; D: .; size: many; CDR3: CASTQSGYEQYF; DNA: TGTGCCAGCACCCAGTCAGGTTACGAGCAGTACTTC
V: TRBV29-1; J: TRBJ2-1; D: TRBD1; size: few; CDR3: CSVVGQGAFNEQFF; DNA: TGCAGCGTTGTCGGGCAGGGGGCTTTCAATGAGCAGTTCTTC
V: TRBV10-3; J: TRBJ2-1; D: .; size: many; CDR3: CAISEPDIASEQFF; DNA: TGTGCCATCAGTGAGCCCGACATCGCCTCGGAGCAGTTCTTC
V: TRBV12-3/TRBV12-4; J: TRBJ2-6; D: TRBD1; size: few; CDR3: CASSGGQGDRSGANVLTF; DNA: TGTGCCAGCAGTGGGGGACAGGGGGACCGCTCTGGGGCCAACGTCCTGACTTTC
V: TRBV6-6; J: TRBJ1-5; D: .; size: few; CDR3: CASSYSRDYSNQPQHF; DNA: TGTGCCAGCAGTTACTCTAGGGATTATAGCAATCAGCCCCAGCATTTT
V: TRBV10-3; J: TRBJ1-5; D: .; size: many; CDR3: CAISESSNQPQHF; DNA: TGTGCCATCAGTGAGTCATCCAATCAGCCCCAGCATTTT
V: TRBV14; J: TRBJ2-3; D: TRBD2; size: .; CDR3: CASSQETPLAGGGDTQYF; DNA: TGTGCCAGCAGCCAAGAAACACCACTAGCGGGGGGAGGAGATACGCAGTATTTT
V: TRBV12-3/TRBV12-4; J: TRBJ1-6; D: .; size: many; CDR3: CASRPTGNSPLHF; DNA: TGTGCCAGCAGGCCTACAGGGAATTCACCCCTCCACTTT
V: TRBV12-3/TRBV12-4; J: TRBJ2-5; D: .; size: many; CDR3: CASSLPNLKQYF; DNA: TGTGCCAGCAGTTTACCTAATTTAAAGCAGTACTTC
V: TRBV24-1; J: TRBJ2-7; D: .; size: few; CDR3: CATSEAAGYEQYF; DNA: TGTGCCACCAGTGAGGCCGCGGGCTACGAGCAGTACTTC
V: TRBV24-1; J: TRBJ2-3; D: TRBD2; size: .; CDR3: CATRGSGLAGGRSTDTQYF; DNA: TGTGCCACCAGGGGATCGGGACTAGCGGGGGGCCGGAGCACAGATACGCAGTATTTT
V: TRBV7-9; J: TRBJ2-3; D: .; size: few; CDR3: CASSLSGQAITDTQYF; DNA: TGTGCCAGCAGCTTATCTGGCCAGGCGATCACAGATACGCAGTATTTT
V: TRBV20-1; J: TRBJ1-5; D: .; size: .; CDR3: CSAPDGGNQPQHF; DNA: TGCAGTGCCCCGGACGGGGGGAATCAGCCCCAGCATTTT
V: TRBV12-3/TRBV12-4; J: TRBJ2-2; D: .; size: .; CDR3: CASSLEGVASGELFF; DNA: TGTGCCAGCAGTTTAGAGGGAGTGGCCTCCGGGGAGCTGTTTTTT
V: TRBV9; J: TRBJ2-1; D: TRBD2; size: few; CDR3: CASSVLAGKDEQFF; DNA: TGTGCCAGCAGCGTACTAGCGGGGAAGGATGAGCAGTTCTTC
V: TRBV29-1; J: TRBJ2-1; D: .; size: many; CDR3: CSVADIEQFF; DNA: TGCAGCGTTGCGGATATTGAGCAGTTCTTC
V: TRBV27; J: TRBJ2-7; D: .; size: once; CDR3: CASTRWRDAYEQYF; DNA: TGTGCCAGCACGAGATGGAGGGATGCTTACGAGCAGTACTTC
V: TRBV9; J: TRBJ2-7; D: TRBD2; size: .; CDR3: CASSETSGSPYEQYF; DNA: TGTGCCAGCAGCGAAACTAGCGGGAGCCCCTACGAGCAGTACTTC
V: TRBV11-1; J: TRBJ2-5; D: .; size: many; CDR3: CASSFVPEQETQYF; DNA: TGTGCCAGCAGCTTTGTTCCAGAACAAGAGACCCAGTACTTC
V: TRBV20-1; J: TRBJ1-2; D: .; size: .; CDR3: CSARDGGRRYGYTF; DNA: TGCAGTGCTAGAGATGGGGGCAGACGCTATGGCTACACCTTC
V: TRBV5-1; J: TRBJ2-1; D: TRBD2; size: few; CDR3: CASSGLAGAYEQFF; DNA: TGCGCCAGCAGCGGACTAGCGGGAGCCTATGAGCAGTTCTTC
V: TRBV12-3/TRBV12-4; J: TRBJ2-5; D: .; size: .; CDR3: CASSSSRGDGKTQYF; DNA: TGTGCCAGCAGTTCAAGTCGCGGGGATGGGAAGACCCAGTACTTC
V: TRBV24-1; J: TRBJ2-5; D: TRBD2; size: many; CDR3: CATSAPGALAGVSETQYF; DNA: TGTGCCACCAGTGCCCCCGGGGCCCTAGCGGGGGTTTCAGAGACCCAGTACTTC
V: TRBV12-3/TRBV12-4; J: TRBJ2-6; D: .; size: .; CDR3: CASPGPATGSLSGANVRTF; DNA: TGTGCCAGCCCCGGACCAGCGACAGGTTCCCTCTCTGGGGCCAACGTCCGGACTTTC
V: TRBV24-1; J: TRBJ2-3; D: .; size: .; CDR3: CATSAAHGGTDTQYF; DNA: TGTGCCACCAGTGCAGCCCACGGGGGCACAGATACGCAGTATTTT